This T cell receptor beta chain stems from a study of T cell repertoires in aging, cancer and after chemotherapy. TCR beta rearrangements were amplified from peripheral blood genomic DNA. This clonotype is deemed hyperexpanded. Multiplex touch-down PCR with TRB-A/B primers amplified rearranged V-D-J TRB sequences. TCRdb called the multiplex PCR reads again in MiXCR, with one record for every CDR3 protein. The sample has about 140 distinct CDR3 sequences, under 30% seen once. Sequencing input: blood. This receptor was identified in a human donor with a blood cancer.

The CDR3 region is CASSGTSGSFDEQFF. The CDR3 nucleotides are TGTGCCAGTAGTGGGACTAGCGGGTCTTTCGATGAGCAGTTCTTC. V usage is TRBV19 and J usage is TRBJ2-1, with 12 bases fitting TRBD2. V lost 5 bases and J lost 8; bases outside the gene matches: 7. CDR1 is LNHDA, CDR2 SQIVND, per germline (reference sequence). The CDR3 is 15 amino acids.